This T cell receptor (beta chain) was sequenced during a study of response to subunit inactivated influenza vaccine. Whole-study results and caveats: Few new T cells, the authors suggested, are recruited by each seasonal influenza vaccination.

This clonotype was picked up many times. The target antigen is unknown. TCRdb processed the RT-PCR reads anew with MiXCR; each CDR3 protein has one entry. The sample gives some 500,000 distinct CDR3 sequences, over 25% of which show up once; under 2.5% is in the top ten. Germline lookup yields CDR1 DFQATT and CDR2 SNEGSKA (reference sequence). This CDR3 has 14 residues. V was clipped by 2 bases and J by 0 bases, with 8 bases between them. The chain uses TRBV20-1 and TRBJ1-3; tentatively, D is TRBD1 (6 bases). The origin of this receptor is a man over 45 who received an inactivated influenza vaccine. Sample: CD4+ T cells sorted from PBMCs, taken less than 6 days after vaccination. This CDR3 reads CSARRQVSGNTIYF. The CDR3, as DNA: TGCAGTGCTAGAAGACAGGTCTCTGGAAACACCATATATTTT.